Reported below is one T cell receptor beta chain. This specimen belongs to a study of blood T cell repertoires in COVID-19. For the study at large: Samples of COVID-19 (acute and convalescent) were obtained from the United States, Italy and Spain. T cells, B-cell-depleted T cells, or PBMCs provided the cDNA or gDNA that served as material.

Original analysis: Using reference gene primer amplification, nucleated cell counts were estimated. Method: immunoSEQ multiplex PCR; TCRdb's copy keeps in-frame clones and lacks some. V and J calls plus clone size are reproduced from that table; the DNA served to infer D and trimming. The repertoire has about 260,000 clones, 85% to 90% of them found once; the top ten carry about 3.5%. Germline CDR1 is SGHTA and CDR2 is FQGTGA. The CDR3 sequence is 16 residues long. Trimming cost V 8 bases and J 5 bases, with 24 bases left between them. Sequences were obtained from peripheral blood. The TCR originated in a man aged 18 to 30 with active or convalescent COVID-19. The chain couples TRBV7-3 to TRBJ2-5, with a possible D match to TRBD2 (5 bases). This CDR3 reads CASAGSSSEEGETQYF. The CDR3 DNA reads as TGTGCCAGCGCTGGATCGTCTTCGGAGGAAGGGGAGACCCAGTACTTC.